The next 5 T cell receptor beta chains were all read from a single sample in a study of shared clonotypes between healthy human individuals. Sequencing used immunoSEQ multiplex PCR; TCRdb keeps in-frame clones, though not all of them. The sample lists 2 million to 3 million clones; over 85% were seen once. Input material: naive CD4+ T cells from PBMCs. Subset denoted: CD45RA+ positively selected. The origin of the receptors is a man between 18 and 35 years old in good health. Some clones in this sample may be carry-over from other donors' samples.

This sequence joins TRBV7-9 and TRBJ2-7; tentatively, D is TRBD2 (5 bases). Trimming shortened V by 4 bases and J by 3 bases, and 13 bases separated the two germline ends. CDR3 length: 14 amino acids. CDR1 SEHNR and CDR2 FQNEAQ come from the germline V gene (reference sequence). The CDR3 DNA sequence: TGTGCCAGCAGCTACGACTACAAGGACTACGAGCAGTACTTC. It encodes CASSYDYKDYEQYF.

This sequence joins TRBV7-3 and TRBJ2-2; D gene ambiguous. CDR3 length: 15 residues. Per the germline V gene, CDR1 is SGHTA and CDR2 is FQGTGA. V dropped 2 bases and J dropped 2 bases, with 9 bases sitting between them. This CDR3 is CASSLSNLNTGELFF. CDR3 DNA sequence: TGTGCCAGCAGCTTATCTAACCTAAACACCGGGGAGCTGTTTTTT.

The rearrangement uses TRBV19 and TRBJ1-4; 10 nucleotides align to TRBD1. Per the germline V gene, CDR1 is LNHDA and CDR2 is SQIVND (reference sequence). This CDR3 has 15 amino acids. V was pared by 3 bases and J by 6 bases, with 4 bases of the junction left unmatched. CDR3 sequence: CASSIGQGVDEKLFF. CDR3 coding DNA: TGTGCCAGTAGTATTGGACAGGGGGTAGATGAAAAACTGTTTTTT.

V is TRBV7-3 and J is TRBJ1-2; the match to TRBD1 covers 7 bases. The germline V gene encodes CDR1 SGHTA and CDR2 FQGTGA. The CDR3 contains 17 residues. With V trimmed by 5 bases and J by 2 bases, 14 bases remained unmatched. The CDR3 is CASSLDVRDRANYGYTF. For the CDR3, the DNA is TGTGCCAGCAGCCTCGACGTTAGGGACAGAGCAAACTATGGCTACACCTTC. The full variable domain, rest sourced from reference TRBV7-3 and TRBJ1-2, is GAGVSQTPSNKVTEKGKYVELRCDPISGHTALYWYRQSLGQGPEFLIYFQGTGAADDSGLPNDRFFAVRPEGSVSTLKIQRTERGDSAVYLCASSLDVRDRANYGYTFGSGTRLTVV.

In regard to this clone: The germline gene is not matched at one end of the junction; a read error may be the cause. The chain has TRBV2 and TRBJ2-1, with 8 bases aligning to TRBD2. Looked up from germline, CDR1 is SNHLY and CDR2 is FYNNEI. CDR3 size: 11 residues. CDR3 sequence reads: CASTLLAGGIF. The CDR3 region has the DNA TGTGCCAGCACTCTGCTAGCGGGCGGAATCTTC.